This paragraph covers one T cell receptor beta chain sequence. In the same sample, other DNA sequences code for this CDR3. These data originate in a study of blood T cell repertoires in COVID-19. Study in general: Donors in the United States, Italy and Spain gave samples during acute or convalescent COVID-19. Sample material is recorded as cDNA or gDNA derived from T cells, B-cell-depleted T cells, or PBMCs.

Trimming stripped 3 bases from V and 3 bases from J, with 6 bases between. There are 13 residues in the CDR3. From germline, CDR1 is KGHSH and CDR2 LQKENI. In the authors' workflow: Cell counts per sample came from amplifying reference gene primers. Sequencing was performed with immunoSEQ multiplex PCR; in TCRdb, only in-frame clones are kept and a portion is missing. Clone size and V and J calls were adopted from that table, with D and trimming inferred from the DNA. The data hold under 110,000 clones, with around 92% observed a single time. Sequencing input: peripheral blood. The TCR sequence derives from a man in his fifties with active COVID-19. The chain couples TRBV18 to TRBJ2-1; D remains ambiguous. The CDR3 DNA is TGTGCCAGCTCACCGAACAGCTACAATGAGCAGTTCTTC. It codes for CASSPNSYNEQFF. The full variable domain, completed using reference TRBV18 and TRBJ2-1, is NAGVMQNPRHLVRRRGQEARLRCSPMKGHSHVYWYRQLPEEGLKFMVYLQKENIIDESGMPKERFSAEFPKEGPSILRIQQVVRGDSAAYFCASSPNSYNEQFFGPGTRLTVL.